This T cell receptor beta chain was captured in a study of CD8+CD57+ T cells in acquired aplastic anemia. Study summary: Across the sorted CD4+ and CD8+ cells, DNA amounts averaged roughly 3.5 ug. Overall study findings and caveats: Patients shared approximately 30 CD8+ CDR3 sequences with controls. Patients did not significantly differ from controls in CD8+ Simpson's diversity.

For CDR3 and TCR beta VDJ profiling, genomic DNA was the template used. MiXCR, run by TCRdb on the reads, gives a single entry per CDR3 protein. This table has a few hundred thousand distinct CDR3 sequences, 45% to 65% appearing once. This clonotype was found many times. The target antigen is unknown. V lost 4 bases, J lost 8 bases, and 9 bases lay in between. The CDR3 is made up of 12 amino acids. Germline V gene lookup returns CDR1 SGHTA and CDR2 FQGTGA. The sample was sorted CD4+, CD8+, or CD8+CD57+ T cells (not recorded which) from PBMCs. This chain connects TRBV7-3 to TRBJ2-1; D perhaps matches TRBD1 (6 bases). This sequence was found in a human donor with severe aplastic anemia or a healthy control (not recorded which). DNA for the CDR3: TGTGCCAGCAGCTCGCAGGGGTATGAGCAGTTCTTC. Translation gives CASSSQGYEQFF.